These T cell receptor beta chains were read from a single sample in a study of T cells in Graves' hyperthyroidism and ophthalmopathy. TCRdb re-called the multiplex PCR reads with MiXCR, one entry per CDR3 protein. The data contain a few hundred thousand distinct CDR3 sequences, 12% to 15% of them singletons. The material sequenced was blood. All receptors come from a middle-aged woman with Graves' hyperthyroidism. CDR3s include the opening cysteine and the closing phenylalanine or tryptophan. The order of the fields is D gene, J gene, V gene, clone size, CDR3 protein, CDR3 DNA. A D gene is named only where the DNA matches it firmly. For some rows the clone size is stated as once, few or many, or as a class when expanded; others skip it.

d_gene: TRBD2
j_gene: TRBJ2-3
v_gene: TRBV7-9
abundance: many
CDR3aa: CASSFGRGTSGTDTQYF
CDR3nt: TGTGCCAGCAGCTTCGGCAGGGGGACTAGCGGCACAGATACGCAGTATTTT

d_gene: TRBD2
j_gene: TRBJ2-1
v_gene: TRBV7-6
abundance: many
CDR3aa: CASSPGLAGGAEQFF
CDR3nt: TGTGCCAGCAGCCCGGGACTAGCGGGAGGGGCGGAGCAGTTCTTC

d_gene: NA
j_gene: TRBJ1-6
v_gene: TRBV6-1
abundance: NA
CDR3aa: CASSEVGGSSYNSPLHF
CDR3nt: TGTGCCAGCAGTGAAGTGGGGGGGAGCTCCTATAATTCACCCCTCCACTTT

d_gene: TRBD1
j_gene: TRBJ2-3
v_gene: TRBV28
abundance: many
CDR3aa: CASSAPGQGFADTQYF
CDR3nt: TGTGCCAGCAGTGCCCCGGGACAGGGGTTTGCAGATACGCAGTATTTT

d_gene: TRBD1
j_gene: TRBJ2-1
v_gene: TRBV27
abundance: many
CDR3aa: CASSLSPPGQGVGEQFF
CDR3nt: TGTGCCAGCAGTTTATCGCCCCCGGGACAGGGGGTAGGTGAGCAGTTCTTC

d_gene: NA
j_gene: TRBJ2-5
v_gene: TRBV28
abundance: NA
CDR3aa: CASSLNRAAQETQYF
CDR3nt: TGTGCCAGCAGTTTAAACCGGGCAGCCCAAGAGACCCAGTACTTC

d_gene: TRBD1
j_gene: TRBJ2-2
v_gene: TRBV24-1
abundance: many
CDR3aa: CATSSGTGFAGELFF
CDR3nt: TGTGCCACTTCGTCCGGGACAGGGTTTGCCGGGGAGCTGTTTTTT

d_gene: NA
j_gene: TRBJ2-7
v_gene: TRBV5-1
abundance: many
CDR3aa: CASSLGSYYEQYF
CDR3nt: TGCGCCAGCAGCTTGGGCTCGTACTACGAGCAGTACTTC

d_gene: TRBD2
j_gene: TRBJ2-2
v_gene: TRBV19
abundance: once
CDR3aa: CASTRAGYGELFF
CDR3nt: TGTGCCAGTACCCGAGCGGGATACGGGGAGCTGTTTTTT

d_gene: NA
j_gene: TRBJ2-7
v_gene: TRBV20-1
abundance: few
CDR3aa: CSARALPQVTYEQYF
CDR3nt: TGCAGTGCTAGAGCTTTACCGCAGGTAACCTACGAGCAGTACTTC

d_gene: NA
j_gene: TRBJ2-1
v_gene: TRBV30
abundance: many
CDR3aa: CAWGRIYNEQFF
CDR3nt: TGTGCCTGGGGACGCATCTACAATGAGCAGTTCTTC

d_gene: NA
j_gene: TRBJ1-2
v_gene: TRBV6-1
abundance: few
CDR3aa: CASSEAPQGVYGYTF
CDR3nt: TGTGCCAGCAGTGAAGCCCCCCAGGGAGTCTATGGCTACACCTTC

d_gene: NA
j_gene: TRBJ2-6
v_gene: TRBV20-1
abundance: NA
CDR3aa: CSARVVQASSGANVLTF
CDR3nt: TGCAGTGCTAGAGTCGTACAGGCCTCTTCTGGGGCCAACGTCCTGACTTTC

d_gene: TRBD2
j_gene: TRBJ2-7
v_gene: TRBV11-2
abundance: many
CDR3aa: CASSPAGGRFGYEQYF
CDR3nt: TGTGCCAGCAGCCCCGCTGGCGGGAGGTTTGGCTACGAGCAGTACTTC

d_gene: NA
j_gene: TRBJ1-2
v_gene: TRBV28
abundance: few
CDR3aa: CASCVNNYGYTF
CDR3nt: TGTGCCAGCTGTGTCAATAACTATGGCTACACCTTC

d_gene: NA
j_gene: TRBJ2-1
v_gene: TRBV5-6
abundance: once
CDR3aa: CASSSGTPGDEQFF
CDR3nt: TGTGCCAGCAGCTCGGGGACCCCGGGGGATGAGCAGTTCTTC

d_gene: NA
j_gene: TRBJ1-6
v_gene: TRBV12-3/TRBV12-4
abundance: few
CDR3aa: CASTLKLNSPLHF
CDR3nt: TGTGCCAGCACACTAAAACTGAATTCACCCCTCCACTTT

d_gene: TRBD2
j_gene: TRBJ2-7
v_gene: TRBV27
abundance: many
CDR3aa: CASGLGGRYEQYF
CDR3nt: TGTGCCAGCGGGCTTGGCGGGAGATACGAGCAGTACTTC

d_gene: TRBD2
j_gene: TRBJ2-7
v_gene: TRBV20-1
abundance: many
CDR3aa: CSADPRLAGGYEQYF
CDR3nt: TGCAGTGCTGACCCAAGACTAGCGGGGGGATACGAGCAGTACTTC

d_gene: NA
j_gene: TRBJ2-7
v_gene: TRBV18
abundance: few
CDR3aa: CASSPVAGNSYEQYF
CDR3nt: TGTGCCAGCTCACCTGTCGCAGGGAACTCCTACGAGCAGTACTTC

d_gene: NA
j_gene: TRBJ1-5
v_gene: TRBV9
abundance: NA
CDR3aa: CASSVAAEGSQPQHF
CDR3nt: TGTGCCAGCAGCGTAGCAGCGGAGGGAAGTCAGCCCCAGCATTTT

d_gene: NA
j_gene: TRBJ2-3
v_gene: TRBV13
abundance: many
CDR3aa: CASSRRRADTDTQYF
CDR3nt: TGTGCCAGCAGCCGAAGGAGGGCCGACACAGATACGCAGTATTTT

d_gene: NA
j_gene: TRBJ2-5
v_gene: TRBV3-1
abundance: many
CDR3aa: CASSQAARTQYF
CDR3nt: TGTGCCAGCAGCCAAGCGGCGAGGACCCAGTACTTC

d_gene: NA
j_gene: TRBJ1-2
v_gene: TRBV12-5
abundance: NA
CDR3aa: CASGLLGIYGYTF
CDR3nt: TGTGCTAGTGGTTTGCTGGGGATCTATGGCTACACCTTC

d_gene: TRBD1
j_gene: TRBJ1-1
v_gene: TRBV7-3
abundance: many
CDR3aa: CASNAGTGAGTEAFF
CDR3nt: TGTGCCAGCAACGCCGGGACAGGGGCCGGAACTGAAGCTTTCTTT

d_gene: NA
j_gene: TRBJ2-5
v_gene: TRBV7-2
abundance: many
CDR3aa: CASSLGFAETQYF
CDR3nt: TGTGCCAGCAGCTTAGGTTTCGCAGAGACCCAGTACTTC

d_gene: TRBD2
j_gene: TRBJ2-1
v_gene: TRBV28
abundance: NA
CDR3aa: CASSGLAGAPGEQFF
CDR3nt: TGTGCCAGCAGTGGGCTAGCGGGAGCCCCTGGTGAGCAGTTCTTC

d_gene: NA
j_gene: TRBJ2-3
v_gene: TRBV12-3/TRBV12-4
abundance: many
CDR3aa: CASSFAGGAGTQYF
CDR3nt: TGTGCCAGCAGTTTTGCCGGGGGCGCGGGTACGCAGTATTTT

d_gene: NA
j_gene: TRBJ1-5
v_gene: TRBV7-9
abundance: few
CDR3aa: CASSNELQPQHF
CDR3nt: TGTGCCAGCAGCAACGAACTGCAGCCCCAGCATTTT

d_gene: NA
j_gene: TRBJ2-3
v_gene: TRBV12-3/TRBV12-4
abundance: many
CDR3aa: CASSLKWDTQYF
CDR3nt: TGTGCCAGCAGTTTAAAGTGGGATACGCAGTATTTT

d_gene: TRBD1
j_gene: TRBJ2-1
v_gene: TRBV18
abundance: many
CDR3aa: CASSPPTGGVYNEQFF
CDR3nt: TGTGCCAGCTCACCGCCTACAGGGGGCGTATACAATGAGCAGTTCTTC

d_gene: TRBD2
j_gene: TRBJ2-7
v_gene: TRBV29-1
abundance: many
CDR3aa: CSVEDLGGSYEQYF
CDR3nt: TGCAGCGTTGAAGATCTTGGCGGGAGTTACGAGCAGTACTTC

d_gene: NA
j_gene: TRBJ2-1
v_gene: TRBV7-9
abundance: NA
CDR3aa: CASFDWEGTGQHDNEQFF
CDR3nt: TGTGCCAGCTTCGACTGGGAGGGGACGGGACAACATGACAATGAGCAGTTCTTC

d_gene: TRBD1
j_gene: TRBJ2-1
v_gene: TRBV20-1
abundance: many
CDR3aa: CSASWTGGPYNEQFF
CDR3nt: TGCAGTGCTAGCTGGACAGGGGGTCCCTACAATGAGCAGTTCTTC

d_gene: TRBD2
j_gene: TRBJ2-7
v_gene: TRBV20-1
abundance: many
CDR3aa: CSARPTGLVYEQYF
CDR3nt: TGCAGTGCTAGACCAACGGGACTAGTCTACGAGCAGTACTTC

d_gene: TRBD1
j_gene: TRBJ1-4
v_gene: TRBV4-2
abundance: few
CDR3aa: CASSPIQGANEKLFF
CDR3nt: TGTGCCAGCAGCCCTATACAGGGGGCGAACGAAAAACTGTTTTTT

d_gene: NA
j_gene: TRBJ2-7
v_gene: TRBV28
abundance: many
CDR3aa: CASSLPWGVSYEQYF
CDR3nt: TGTGCCAGCAGCCTTCCCTGGGGGGTCTCCTACGAGCAGTACTTC

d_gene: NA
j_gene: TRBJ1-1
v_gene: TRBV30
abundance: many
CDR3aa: CAWTPFRIGMNTEAFF
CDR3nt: TGTGCCTGGACCCCATTCCGAATTGGGATGAACACTGAAGCTTTCTTT

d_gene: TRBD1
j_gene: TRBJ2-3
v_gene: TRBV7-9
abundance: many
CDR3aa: CASSSPPGQGITDTQYF
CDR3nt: TGTGCCAGCAGCTCCCCTCCGGGACAGGGGATTACAGATACGCAGTATTTT

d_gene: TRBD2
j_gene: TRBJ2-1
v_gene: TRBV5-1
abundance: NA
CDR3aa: CASSLELAGRFVYNEQFF
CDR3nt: TGCGCCAGCAGCTTGGAACTAGCGGGACGTTTCGTTTACAATGAGCAGTTCTTC

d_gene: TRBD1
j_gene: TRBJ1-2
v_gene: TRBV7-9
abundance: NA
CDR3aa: CASSLEGQNGYTF
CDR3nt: TGTGCCAGCAGCTTAGAGGGACAGAATGGCTACACCTTC

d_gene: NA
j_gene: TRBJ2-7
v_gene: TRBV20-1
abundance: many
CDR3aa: CSARDGSLEQYF
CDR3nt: TGCAGTGCTAGAGATGGCAGTCTCGAGCAGTACTTC

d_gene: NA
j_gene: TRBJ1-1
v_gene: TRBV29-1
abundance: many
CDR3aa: CSVGLGGGTEAFF
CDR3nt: TGCAGCGTGGGACTCGGGGGAGGCACTGAAGCTTTCTTT

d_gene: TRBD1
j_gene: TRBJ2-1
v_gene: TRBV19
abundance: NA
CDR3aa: CASSGKGQGSENEQFF
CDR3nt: TGTGCCAGTAGTGGTAAAGGACAGGGGTCGGAGAATGAGCAGTTCTTC

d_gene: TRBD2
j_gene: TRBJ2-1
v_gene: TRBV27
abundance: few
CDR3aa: CASSLSTSGTDEQFF
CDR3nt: TGTGCCAGCAGTTTGTCGACTAGCGGGACCGATGAGCAGTTCTTC

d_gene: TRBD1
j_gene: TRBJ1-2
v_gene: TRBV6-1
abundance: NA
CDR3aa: CASSEAGTGRLYGYTF
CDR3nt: TGTGCCAGCAGTGAAGCCGGGACAGGGCGGCTCTATGGCTACACCTTC

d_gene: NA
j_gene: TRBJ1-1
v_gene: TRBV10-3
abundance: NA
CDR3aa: CAISESGGGTEAFF
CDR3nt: TGTGCCATCAGTGAGTCTGGGGGAGGGACTGAAGCTTTCTTT

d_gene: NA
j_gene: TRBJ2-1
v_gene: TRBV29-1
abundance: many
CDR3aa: CSVGGRSSYNEQFF
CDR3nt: TGCAGCGTGGGCGGGCGGAGCTCCTACAATGAGCAGTTCTTC

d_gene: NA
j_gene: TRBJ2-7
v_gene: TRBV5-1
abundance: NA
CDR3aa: CASSYRTDSSYEQYF
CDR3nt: TGCGCCAGCAGCTATCGGACGGATAGCTCCTACGAGCAGTACTTC

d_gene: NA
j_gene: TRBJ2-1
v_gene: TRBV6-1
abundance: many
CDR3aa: CASRITGVPYHEQFF
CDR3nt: TGTGCCAGCAGAATAACAGGAGTCCCGTACCATGAGCAGTTCTTC

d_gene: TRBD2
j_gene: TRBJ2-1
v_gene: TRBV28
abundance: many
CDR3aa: CASSSSGGTYNEQFF
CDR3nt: TGTGCCAGCAGTTCTAGCGGGGGAACATACAATGAGCAGTTCTTC

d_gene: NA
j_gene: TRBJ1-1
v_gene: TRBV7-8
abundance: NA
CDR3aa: CASSLGGGAGEAFF
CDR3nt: TGTGCCAGCAGCCTAGGGGGGGGGGCAGGTGAAGCTTTCTTT

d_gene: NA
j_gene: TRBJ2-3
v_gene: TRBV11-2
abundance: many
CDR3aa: CASSLDLSYTQYF
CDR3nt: TGTGCCAGCAGCCTCGACTTGTCGTATACGCAGTATTTT

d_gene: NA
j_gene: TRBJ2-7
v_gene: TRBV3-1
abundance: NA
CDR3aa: CASSQLYPRTRSHEQYF
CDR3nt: TGTGCCAGCAGCCAACTTTATCCCCGGACAAGGAGCCACGAGCAGTACTTC